The clone carrying this T cell receptor (beta chain) was detected a few times. The time point denotes: newly diagnosed GD, antithyroid drugs for less than 3 months. From PBMCs, RNA was extracted and then used to make the TCR library. Investigators prepared the TCR beta libraries by applying iRepertoire HTBI primers and Arm-PCR of CDR3 regions. TCRdb independently ran MiXCR on the multiplex PCR reads; one entry per CDR3 protein. The sample includes hundreds of thousands of distinct CDR3 sequences, 14% to 15% of them seen just once. The data belong to a study of regulatory T cells in long-lasting Graves disease. Study-wide background: Graves' patients with a new diagnosis had received antithyroid drugs under 3 months.

These data were also filed under a second study, of T cells in Graves' hyperthyroidism and ophthalmopathy. As that study records: Uncontrolled infections, other autoimmune diseases, pregnancy or lactation led to exclusion of patients. When the TCR CDR3 underwent first-round RT-PCR, the HTBI primer set was used.

The material sequenced was peripheral blood mononuclear cells (PBMCs), taken at new diagnosis, from a patient treated with antithyroid drugs. The sequence was obtained from a woman aged 40 to 50 with Graves disease.

The CDR3 sequence is CATGRDNQPQHF. The CDR3 DNA reads TGTGCCACGGGCCGGGACAATCAGCCCCAGCATTTT. V gene TRBV15 combines with J gene TRBJ1-5; D not resolved. Germline loops: CDR1 LNHNV, CDR2 YYDKDF (reference sequence). Trimming removed 9 bases from V and 3 bases from J, with 9 bases in between. The CDR3 runs to 12 residues.